This note documents a single T cell receptor (beta chain) sequence. These data originate in a study of blood T cell repertoires in COVID-19. Participants came from roughly 23 US areas, aged about 18 to 100 years. Generated by immunoSEQ multiplex PCR, the TCRdb table keeps only in-frame clones and is missing some. Among 150,000 to 200,000 clones listed, around 82% were seen once. The clonotype originates from a man aged 60 to 69 who had recovered from COVID-19. Input material: PBMCs or T cells enriched from blood (not recorded which).

The CDR3 DNA reads TGTGCCAGTAGTCAAGGGGACAGAAAATTTCAGCCCCAGCATTTT. It translates to CASSQGDRKFQPQHF. The rearrangement joins TRBV19 to TRBJ1-5; 7 nucleotides line up with TRBD1. This CDR3 spans 15 amino acids. J lost 6 bases, V lost 5 bases, and 10 bases had no gene match. CDR1 is LNHDA and CDR2 is SQIVND in the germline V gene (reference sequence).